This section outlines one T cell receptor (beta chain) sequence together with its context. This specimen comes from a study of blood T cell repertoires in COVID-19. This table comes from immunoSEQ multiplex PCR, and its TCRdb copy is limited to in-frame clones, with some not included. The table has over 110,000 clones, approximately 84% seen once. The CDR3 covers 14 residues. J lost 4 bases, V lost 5 bases, and 8 bases had no gene match. CDR1 is SNHLY and CDR2 is FYNNEI in the germline V gene. This clonotype was obtained from a man aged 40-55 years with acute COVID-19. The sequencing sample was made of PBMCs or T cells enriched from blood (not recorded which). This chain joins TRBV2 and TRBJ2-7; TRBD1 aligns across 7 bases. Here the CDR3 DNA reads TGTGCCAGCAGTTTCCGAGGGGGCCGGTACGAGCAGTACTTC. This sequence encodes CASSFRGGRYEQYF.